This T cell receptor (beta chain) was sequenced during a study of TIL therapy for anti-PD-1-resistant metastatic lung cancer. In the study overall: Tumor harvest preceded PD-1/PD-L1 blockade, followed by nivolumab treatment. Most patients had lung adenocarcinoma; a few tumors were EGFR-mutant, two ALK-rearranged; half smoked currently or formerly. By whole-exome sequencing, median non-synonymous tumor mutation burden was around 1.5 mutations per megabase.

Time point: pre-treatment sample, taken before nivolumab and TIL therapy. This clone came up a few times. Trimming stripped 1 base from V and 6 bases from J, with 5 bases between. Germline lookup yields CDR1 LNHNV and CDR2 YYDKDF (reference sequence). CDR3 length: 12 residues. Sequencing used immunoSEQ v3. TCRdb keeps only in-frame clones here, not all; method: immunoSEQ multiplex PCR. The table lists fewer than 40,000 clones, roughly 69% of them singletons, with less than 3% in the top ten. The sample consisted of blood, taken at baseline. This sequence originates from a woman aged 30 to 85 with non-small cell lung cancer. The chain links TRBV15 to TRBJ2-3; D uncertain. The CDR3 protein is CATSRAVDTQYF. Here the CDR3 DNA reads TGTGCCACCAGCAGAGCGGTTGATACGCAGTATTTT.